The T cell receptor beta chain under discussion was sequenced for a study of T cell repertoires in cytomegalovirus infection. This clonotype occurred many times. Antigen: not known. In germline, CDR1 is SGHTA, CDR2 FQGNSA. V lost 5 bases to trimming and J lost 5 bases, with 18 bases between them. This CDR3 has 15 amino acids. TCRdb analysed the reads with MiXCR anew, one entry per CDR3 protein. The profile shows 86,000 or so distinct CDR3 sequences, roughly a quarter of them singletons. Sample: CD8+ T cells from cultured PBMCs, taken from culture after CMV antigen stimulation. This sequence joins TRBV7-2 and TRBJ2-5; D may be TRBD2 (6 bases). This clonotype originated in a human donor in good health (CMV status not recorded). Some clones in this sample may be carry-over from other donors' samples. The CDR3 here is CASSPGLLAGETQYF. In DNA form, the CDR3 reads TGTGCCAGCAGCCCCGGGCTGCTCGCGGGGGAGACCCAGTACTTC.